Listed below are T cell receptor beta chains from one sample, sequenced in a study of blood T cell repertoires in COVID-19. The method was immunoSEQ multiplex PCR; TCRdb's version includes in-frame clones alone and lacks a portion of them. The table lists roughly 200,000 clones, roughly four fifths of them singletons. The sequenced sample consisted of peripheral blood. Receptor source: a man aged 50 or older who had recovered from COVID-19. The CDR3 runs from the conserved cysteine through the conserved F or W. The D gene is left open where the match is weak. Where a row states a size, it is once, few, many or the class of an expanded clone; other rows omit it.

CDR3aa,CDR3nt,abundance,v_gene,d_gene,len,j_gene
CAWSVEPGQRIFGNTEAFF,TGTGCCTGGAGTGTAGAGCCGGGACAGAGGATTTTTGGGAACACTGAAGCTTTCTTT,NA,TRBV30,TRBD1,19,TRBJ1-1
CASSRKPGQGYTGELFF,TGTGCCAGCAGTCGTAAACCGGGACAGGGGTATACCGGGGAGCTGTTTTTT,NA,TRBV27,TRBD1,17,TRBJ2-2
CASRGTGGSYGYTF,TGTGCCAGCAGGGGGACAGGGGGCAGCTATGGCTACACCTTC,few,TRBV3-1/TRBV3-2,TRBD1,14,TRBJ1-2
CASSRRWTGQYNEQFF,TGTGCCAGCAGCCGAAGATGGACAGGCCAGTACAATGAGCAGTTCTTC,NA,TRBV3-1/TRBV3-2,TRBD1,16,TRBJ2-1
CASSSVDGLGYEQYF,TGTGCCAGCAGTTCGGTAGACGGCCTAGGTTACGAGCAGTACTTC,NA,TRBV27,NA,15,TRBJ2-7
CASSMSWRFTDTQYF,TGTGCCAGTAGTATGTCCTGGCGGTTCACAGATACGCAGTATTTT,NA,TRBV19,NA,15,TRBJ2-3
CASSYSRSGAGNTIYF,TGTGCCAGCAGCTACTCCCGATCAGGGGCTGGAAACACCATATATTTT,few,TRBV4-2,NA,16,TRBJ1-3
CASSLRTGYGYTF,TGCGCCAGCAGCTTACGGACAGGCTATGGCTACACCTTC,NA,TRBV5-1,TRBD1,13,TRBJ1-2
CASSRQGVFRRDTEAFF,TGTGCCAGCAGCAGACAGGGAGTGTTTCGGCGGGACACTGAAGCTTTCTTT,NA,TRBV28,TRBD1,17,TRBJ1-1
CASSIRQRPLDTQYF,TGTGCCAGTAGTATCAGACAGCGACCACTGGATACGCAGTATTTT,few,TRBV19,NA,15,TRBJ2-3
CASSLGGGLAVSGGELFF,TGTGCCAGCAGCTTGGGAGGGGGACTAGCGGTGTCGGGCGGGGAGCTGTTTTTT,NA,TRBV5-4,TRBD2,18,TRBJ2-2
CASSDGTGGASEAFF,TGTGCCAGCAGTGATGGAACAGGGGGCGCCTCTGAAGCTTTCTTT,NA,TRBV2,TRBD1,15,TRBJ1-1
CASSQGVRGLVTEAFF,TGCGCCAGCAGCCAAGGGGTCAGGGGGCTGGTCACTGAAGCTTTCTTT,NA,TRBV4-3,TRBD1,16,TRBJ1-1
CASSAGQGSPLAKNIQYF,TGTGCCAGCAGCGCTGGACAGGGCAGTCCTCTAGCCAAAAACATTCAGTACTTC,NA,TRBV5-4,TRBD1,18,TRBJ2-4
CASSNTGRGNTEAFF,TGTGCCAGCAGTAACACTGGACGGGGGAACACTGAAGCTTTCTTT,NA,TRBV25-1,NA,15,TRBJ1-1
CASSTPTGGNYYEQYF,TGTGCCAGCAGCACGCCGACAGGGGGCAACTACTACGAGCAGTACTTC,once,TRBV5-6,TRBD1,16,TRBJ2-7
CASSLNSGSQYEQYF,TGTGCCAGCAGCTTAAACAGCGGGAGTCAATACGAGCAGTACTTC,NA,TRBV7-3,TRBD2,15,TRBJ2-7
CASSSAGFFGDTQYF,TGTGCCAGCAGCTCTGCGGGGTTCTTTGGAGATACGCAGTATTTT,NA,TRBV7-8,NA,15,TRBJ2-3
CASSLSGVFSGTTEQFF,TGTGCCAGCAGTTTATCGGGGGTTTTTAGCGGGACAACTGAGCAGTTCTTC,few,TRBV27,TRBD2,17,TRBJ2-1
CASSPDRLDVGAQHF,TGTGCCAGCTCACCAGACAGGCTGGACGTGGGGGCCCAGCATTTT,NA,TRBV18,NA,15,TRBJ1-5
CASSLQQGAGTEAFF,TGCGCCAGCAGCTTGCAGCAGGGGGCAGGGACTGAAGCTTTCTTT,NA,TRBV5-1,TRBD1,15,TRBJ1-1
CASSSGTASSQETQYF,TGTGCCAGCAGCTCAGGGACTGCATCATCCCAAGAGACCCAGTACTTC,NA,TRBV7-2,NA,16,TRBJ2-5
CASSPGTSGEETQYF,TGTGCCAGCTCACCCGGGACTAGCGGCGAAGAGACCCAGTACTTC,NA,TRBV18,TRBD2,15,TRBJ2-5
CASRAPAGSPLHF,TGTGCCAGCAGGGCTCCGGCGGGTTCACCCCTCCACTTT,NA,TRBV6-5,NA,13,TRBJ1-6
CSASDIGAFF,TGCAGTGCCTCGGACATAGGCGCTTTCTTT,NA,TRBV20-1,NA,10,TRBJ1-1
CASSEDGGYEKLFF,TGTGCCAGCAGTGAAGACGGGGGTTACGAAAAACTGTTTTTT,few,TRBV6-1,NA,14,TRBJ1-4
CASSTDAGTGGKAFF,TGTGCCAGCAGCACAGACGCCGGGACAGGGGGTAAAGCTTTCTTT,NA,TRBV9,TRBD1,15,TRBJ1-1
CASSLGAATEAFF,TGTGCCAGCAGCTTAGGGGCAGCTACTGAAGCTTTCTTT,NA,TRBV7-2,NA,13,TRBJ1-1
CASSDGLAGGEEQFF,TGTGCCAGTAGTGATGGACTAGCGGGAGGCGAGGAGCAGTTCTTC,NA,TRBV19,TRBD2,15,TRBJ2-1
CASSGGGDSRTEAFF,TGTGCCAGCAGCGGAGGGGGGGATTCGCGGACTGAAGCTTTCTTT,few,TRBV9,NA,15,TRBJ1-1
CASSTGVDTQYF,TGTGCCAGCAGTACAGGGGTAGATACGCAGTATTTT,NA,TRBV28,TRBD1,12,TRBJ2-3
CASSVTGVDGYTF,TGTGCCAGCAGCGTGACAGGGGTTGATGGCTACACCTTC,NA,TRBV5-4,TRBD1,13,TRBJ1-2
CAWSADRDQPQHF,TGTGCCTGGAGTGCGGACAGGGACCAGCCCCAGCATTTT,few,TRBV30,TRBD1,13,TRBJ1-5
CASSQGSRFGYTF,TGTGCCAGCAGCCAAGGGTCGAGGTTTGGCTACACCTTC,NA,TRBV16,NA,13,TRBJ1-2
CASSPTEMRGRGYTF,TGTGCCAGCAGCCCAACTGAGATGCGGGGTCGAGGCTACACCTTC,NA,TRBV7-2,NA,15,TRBJ1-2
CASSPSPLREKLFF,TGCGCCAGCAGCCCCTCCCCGTTGAGGGAAAAACTGTTTTTT,NA,TRBV5-1,NA,14,TRBJ1-4
CASSFGGGRSDTQYF,TGTGCCAGCAGCTTCGGTGGGGGCCGGTCAGATACGCAGTATTTT,NA,TRBV5-4,NA,15,TRBJ2-3
CASRWGGSSGGYTF,TGTGCCAGTAGGTGGGGAGGGAGTTCGGGAGGCTACACCTTC,NA,TRBV19,NA,14,TRBJ1-2
CASSIRTSGSGEQFF,TGTGCCAGTAGTATACGGACTAGCGGGAGTGGTGAGCAGTTCTTC,NA,TRBV19,TRBD2,15,TRBJ2-1
CASQSLMTLHF,TGTGCCAGCCAATCCCTAATGACCCTCCACTTT,few,TRBV6-5,NA,11,TRBJ1-6
CSVQDGNRETQYF,TGCAGCGTTCAGGACGGGAATCGTGAGACCCAGTACTTC,once,TRBV29-1,NA,13,TRBJ2-5
CASSLSLGGGGTQYF,TGTGCCAGCAGTTTAAGCCTGGGGGGAGGTGGGACCCAGTACTTC,NA,TRBV28,NA,15,TRBJ2-5
CASSEFWREHNEQFF,TGTGCCAGCAGCGAGTTTTGGCGGGAACACAATGAGCAGTTCTTC,NA,TRBV6-5,NA,15,TRBJ2-1
CAWIPRDRGYEQYF,TGTGCCTGGATCCCCAGGGACAGGGGCTACGAGCAGTACTTC,once,TRBV30,TRBD1,14,TRBJ2-7
CSVESGRQETQYF,TGCAGCGTTGAGTCAGGGAGGCAAGAGACCCAGTACTTC,NA,TRBV29-1,NA,13,TRBJ2-5
CASSVRGASESNVLTF,TGTGCCAGCAGCGTTCGCGGGGCTTCAGAGTCCAACGTCCTGACTTTC,NA,TRBV21-1,NA,16,TRBJ2-6
CASSNQGAYGYTF,TGTGCCAGCAGTAACCAGGGGGCCTATGGCTACACCTTC,few,TRBV6-6,TRBD1,13,TRBJ1-2
CSASVAGGSYEQYF,TGCAGTGCTAGTGTAGCGGGAGGGTCCTACGAGCAGTACTTC,NA,TRBV20-1,TRBD2,14,TRBJ2-7
CASSLQSYEQYF,TGTGCCAGCAGTTTACAATCCTACGAGCAGTACTTC,NA,TRBV12-3/TRBV12-4,NA,12,TRBJ2-7
CASSSMDSENYGYTF,TGTGCCAGCAGTTCTATGGACAGCGAAAACTATGGCTACACCTTC,NA,TRBV28,NA,15,TRBJ1-2
CASSEGVGGNAYGYTF,TGTGCCAGCAGTGAAGGGGTCGGAGGGAATGCCTATGGCTACACCTTC,NA,TRBV2,NA,16,TRBJ1-2